This TCR beta chain was identified during a study of T-cell memory formation after mild COVID-19 (dated by TCRdb to the early 2020s). About the study as a whole: Most TCR sequence clusters were specific to one of the two donors. In a couple of donors, T-cell clones that expanded and contracted after mild COVID-19 were tracked by sequencing TCRalpha and TCRbeta repertoires over time. The cohort comprised two young, previously healthy adult volunteers, one female and one male. Study-level results and caveats: Only two mild cases were covered in the study, and larger cohorts including severe cases with pre-infection samples were considered necessary. Contracting CD4+ clones turned up mainly in the CM and EM memory subsets, whereas EMRA was where CD8+ clones were enriched. Some responding clones were found in pre-infection memory, which suggests that pre-existing cross-reactive memory T cells took part in the SARS-CoV-2 response. From day 15 to 85, contracting clones showed balanced CD4/CD8 phenotypes, whereas a second wave of clones that expanded from day 15 to 37 leaned towards CD4+. Whether the second-wave clones peaking on day 37 were SARS-CoV-2 specific was not confirmed.

Ficoll-Paque density gradient centrifugation was used to isolate PBMCs. The listed sequencing device is Illumina NovaSeq 6000. Using 5'RACE with constant-segment primers, TCRalpha and TCRbeta cDNA libraries were constructed, with sample barcodes and unique molecular identifiers added in the process. Trizol reagent was used to extract RNA from every sample. Library amplification was performed in two PCR steps, and a second sample barcode and Illumina TruSeq adapters were introduced in the second step. Sequencing of the libraries was done on an Illumina NovaSeq, producing 2 x 150 bp paired-end reads. The paper's data handling went like this. With migec v1.2.7, reads were demultiplexed and then collapsed into UMI-guided consensus sequences. Using mixcr v2.1.11, UMI consensuses were aligned to TRA and TRB V and J templates and then assembled into clonotypes. A clonotype was counted as expanded or contracted only when both edgeR and NoisET called the clonotype significant, with the noise models trained on biological replicates. For edgeR calls, the cutoffs were a false discovery rate-adjusted p below 0.01 and a log2 fold-change threshold of 1. As an exploratory analysis of dynamics, max-normalized trajectories of the 1000 most abundant clonotypes were examined by PCA with hierarchical clustering. The CD4 or CD8 phenotype of responding clones was assigned using the separately sequenced CD4+ and CD8+ repertoires. TCRdb trimmed the raw reads at Q25, called clones with MiXCR and kept productive beta chains. All rows with the same CDR3 protein become a single entry with the most common DNA and genes. None of the V and J calls come from the authors' own analysis; TCRdb made them. The sample profile shows just over 300,000 distinct CDR3 sequences; roughly a fifth of them were found once. Jointly, the top ten make up 20% to 25% of the sample.

This clonotype showed up just a few times. What antigen it recognizes has not been identified. The sample holds no much larger clone one base away, and base qualities are not on file. CDR1 and CDR2, looked up from the germline V gene, are LGHNA and YNFKEQ. The CDR3 measures 14 amino acids from cysteine to phenylalanine. The CDR3 DNA has 42 bases and is translated from base 1. Unmatched junction bases come to 7, with V trimmed by 4 bases and J by 8 bases. The chain joins TRBV4-2 to TRBJ2-2, with 7 bases aligning to TRBD1. This receptor was identified in a man aged 18 to 29 who had mild COVID-19 (a few samples of this study predate the infection). The sample titles of this study are shuffled in the database, so cell type and time point are left out; the donor was told from shared clones. The sequenced sample consisted of PBMCs or a T cell subset sorted from them (not recorded which). The nucleotides read TGTGCCAGCAGCCCCTCACAGGGGCAAGGGGAGCTGTTTTTT. Its product reads: CASSPSQGQGELFF.